This T cell receptor (beta chain) stems from a study of vaccination and CD4 T cells after COVID-19. Study details: Controls used CEFX viral epitopes (positive), HIV-1 Nef peptides (negative), or no peptide.

Treatment indicated: approximately 10-day PBMC culture with coronavirus spike peptide pools or control peptides (ViraFEST assay). Points on this clonotype: What it recognizes is unknown.

Cultured CD4+ T cell DNA underwent sequencing with the Oncomine TCR Beta short-read assay. Using its own MiXCR run on the PCR reads, TCRdb lists one record per CDR3 protein. The sample lists just over 4,000 distinct CDR3 sequences, less than 25% occurring once. The germline CDR1 and CDR2 sequences are GTSNPN and SVGIG (reference sequence). This CDR3 region has 12 residues. V was shortened by 0 bases and J by 2 bases, with 1 base between the two germline ends. Material: CD4+ T cells from blood, cultured in vitro. The sequence was obtained from a human donor who had recovered from COVID-19. This rearrangement joins TRBV30 to TRBJ2-2; D gene ambiguous. CDR3: CAWSVNTGELFF. The DNA for the CDR3 is TGTGCCTGGAGTGTAAACACCGGGGAGCTGTTTTTT.